What follows is one T cell receptor (beta chain) and its context. These data belong to a study of blood T cell repertoires in COVID-19. This CDR3 contains 15 residues. The V and J ends lost 1 base and 7 bases, in that order; junction bases with no gene match: 6. The germline V gene encodes CDR1 SEHNR and CDR2 FQNEAQ (reference sequence). The study assigned cohorts using participant-reported clinical history. As processed by the authors: Reference gene primer amplification gave estimated nucleated cell counts. Some clones are missing from TCRdb's copy, which holds only in-frame ones; the method was immunoSEQ multiplex PCR. V and J calls plus clone size are reproduced from that table; the DNA served to infer D and trimming. The sample consists of roughly 300,000 clones, more than 85% of them appearing once.

This clonotype was sampled from a woman aged 25 to 39 who had recovered from COVID-19. Input material: PBMCs or T cells enriched from blood (not recorded which). The gene calls are TRBV7-9 and TRBJ1-2; 10 nucleotides line up with TRBD1. CDR3 in amino acids: CASSLVSRTGGGYTF. The CDR3 DNA sequence: TGTGCCAGCAGCTTAGTGTCCAGGACAGGGGGTGGCTACACCTTC.